The 26 T cell receptor beta chains presented below share a single source sample, sequenced in a study of cytomegalovirus exposure and HLA in healthy donors. The PCR had 60 Vbeta and 13 Jbeta primers. Sequencing used immunoSEQ multiplex PCR; TCRdb keeps in-frame clones, though not all of them. The sample lists 85,000 to 90,000 clones; about 75% were seen once. Sequenced input: PBMCs. These receptors originate from a man aged 25 to 40 in good health and CMV-seropositive.

This clone has a handful of counts. The rearrangement joins TRBV29-1 to TRBJ1-1; D possibly corresponds to TRBD1 (6 bases). Germline V gene lookup returns CDR1 SQVTM and CDR2 ANQGSEA. The CDR3 consists of 13 residues. V dropped 0 bases and J dropped 4 bases, with 9 bases sitting between them. CDR3 protein: CSVEDYRVTEAFF. CDR3 nucleotides: TGCAGCGTTGAAGATTACAGGGTCACTGAAGCTTTCTTT. Drawing the rest from reference TRBV29-1 and TRBJ1-1, the complete variable domain is SAVISQKPSRDICQRGTSLTIQCQVDSQVTMMFWYRQQPGQSLTLIATANQGSEATYESGFVIDKFPISRPNLTFSTLTVSNMSPEDSSIYLCSVEDYRVTEAFFGQGTRLTVV.

This clone occurred a few times. Additional DNA sequences in this sample encode the identical CDR3. The V and J genes are TRBV30 and TRBJ1-1; 8 positions agree with TRBD1. This CDR3 has 13 residues. In germline, CDR1 is GTSNPN, CDR2 SVGIG (reference sequence). Germline trimming cut 0 bases from V and 3 bases from J; bases unmatched to any gene: 0. DNA of the CDR3: TGTGCCTGGAGTGTGACAGGGGACACTGAAGCTTTCTTT. The encoded protein is CAWSVTGDTEAFF.

The chain has TRBV6-1 and TRBJ2-3; TRBD2 matches 12 bases. V lost 1 base and J lost 0; bases outside the gene matches: 11. CDR3 length: 20 amino acids. Germline CDR1 is MNHNS and CDR2 is SASEGT. Written as DNA, the CDR3 is TGTGCCAGCAGTGAAGGACTAGCGGGGGATCTAGGATCTAGCACAGATACGCAGTATTTT. It yields the protein CASSEGLAGDLGSSTDTQYF.

The chain uses TRBV25-1 and TRBJ2-6, with 7 bases lining up with TRBD1. The CDR3 has 18 residues. The J segment lost 0 bases and the V segment lost 3 bases, leaving 8 bases of the junction unmatched. Germline V gene sequence: CDR1 MGHDK, CDR2 SYGVNS. CDR3 in DNA: TGTGCCAGCAGTGAGTCCAAACAGGGGAGCTCTGGGGCCAACGTCCTGACTTTC. It encodes CASSESKQGSSGANVLTF.

The chain combines TRBV12-5 with TRBJ1-2, with 7 bases that match TRBD1. The CDR3 has 14 amino acids. Germline CDR1 LGHNT, CDR2 FRNRAP. The junction had 9 bases not matched to a gene; V was cut back by 4 bases and J by 7 bases. The CDR3 nucleotides are TGTGCTAGTGGTTGGGGACAGATCGGGGGTGGCTACACCTTC. It codes for CASGWGQIGGGYTF.

In this sample, this clone turned up once. The V and J genes are TRBV30 and TRBJ1-1; D is unclear. Trimming shortened V by 0 bases and J by 1 base, and 12 bases separated the two germline ends. The CDR3 has 15 residues. Germline V lookup: CDR1 GTSNPN, CDR2 SVGIG (reference sequence). The CDR3: CAWSVRGGPNTEAFF. The CDR3 nucleotides read TGTGCCTGGAGTGTACGAGGAGGGCCGAACACTGAAGCTTTCTTT.

The rearrangement uses TRBV7-8 and TRBJ2-7, with 8 bases identical to TRBD2. Looked up from germline, CDR1 is SGHVS and CDR2 is FQNEAQ. V was pared by 2 bases and J by 7 bases, with 7 bases of the junction left unmatched. This CDR3 region has 14 residues. Here the CDR3 reads CASSLLRGGQEQYF. The CDR3 coding sequence is TGTGCCAGCAGCTTACTTCGGGGGGGCCAGGAGCAGTACTTC. The variable domain in full, completed from reference TRBV7-8 and TRBJ2-7, reads GAGVSQSPRYKVAKRGQDVALRCDPISGHVSLFWYQQALGQGPEFLTYFQNEAQLDKSGLPSDRFFAERPEGSVSTLKIQRTQQEDSAVYLCASSLLRGGQEQYFGPGTRLTVT.

The chain joins TRBV6-7 to TRBJ1-6; the D gene is possibly TRBD1 (6 bases). TRBV6-7 is flagged as an ORF with uncertain function. This CDR3 spans 18 amino acids. V lost 2 bases, J lost 1 base, and 15 bases lay in between. For the CDR3, the DNA is TGTGCCAGCAGTTACCCCGGTGGCAGGGGATCCTATAATTCACCCCTCCACTTT. It is translated as CASSYPGGRGSYNSPLHF.

The J gene is TRBJ2-3, the V gene TRBV6-4, with a weak D call TRBD2 (7 bases). V was trimmed by 3 bases and J by 2 bases, leaving 15 bases between them. Per the germline V gene, CDR1 is MRHNA and CDR2 is SNTAGT. The CDR3 runs 16 residues. The CDR3 loop is CASSEGTGGHTDTQYF. The CDR3 DNA follows: TGTGCCAGCAGTGAGGGAACGGGGGGCCACACAGATACGCAGTATTTT.

The rearrangement uses TRBV29-1 and TRBJ1-1; D remains unclear. The ends were cut back, 5 bases at V and 1 base at J, with 8 bases in the middle. Germline V gives CDR1 SQVTM, CDR2 ANQGSEA. This CDR3 is built from 12 residues. For the CDR3, the DNA is TGCAGCGTTATCCCGGGGAACACTGAAGCTTTCTTT. Translating gives CSVIPGNTEAFF. Drawing the rest from reference TRBV29-1 and TRBJ1-1, the complete variable domain is SAVISQKPSRDICQRGTSLTIQCQVDSQVTMMFWYRQQPGQSLTLIATANQGSEATYESGFVIDKFPISRPNLTFSTLTVSNMSPEDSSIYLCSVIPGNTEAFFGQGTRLTVV.

The rearrangement uses TRBV14 and TRBJ2-2; TRBD1 is a possible D gene (7 bases). Germline V gene data show CDR1 as SGHDN and CDR2 as FVKESK. The V and J ends lost 3 bases and 6 bases respectively, with 17 bases between them. CDR3 size: 16 residues. In DNA, the CDR3 is TGTGCCAGCAGCCACCATAAGACAGGGAGGCCCGGGGAGCTGTTTTTT. Its protein is CASSHHKTGRPGELFF.

This clone was counted once. V is TRBV28 and J is TRBJ2-7; the match to TRBD1 covers 11 bases. The J segment lost 6 bases and the V segment lost 6 bases, leaving 10 bases of the junction unmatched. CDR1 is MDHEN and CDR2 is SYDVKM in the germline V gene. This CDR3 is built from 15 residues. The DNA of the CDR3 is TGTGCCAGCAGGTTTGGACAGGGGGCGTCGGGCGAGCAGTACTTC. Protein product: CASRFGQGASGEQYF.

The chain employs TRBV14 and TRBJ2-7, with 8 bases that match TRBD1. The CDR3 runs to 15 residues. V was clipped by 5 bases and J by 3 bases; unmatched bases: 9. The germline CDR1 and CDR2 sequences are SGHDN and FVKESK. For the CDR3, the DNA is TGTGCCAGCAGCTTGGCAGGGGGCTTCCTCTACGAGCAGTACTTC. Protein: CASSLAGGFLYEQYF.

This chain links TRBV5-5 with TRBJ2-5; possibly TRBD1 for D (6 bases). The CDR3 is made up of 16 amino acids. Germline CDR1 is SGHKS and CDR2 is YYEKEE (reference sequence). V dropped 0 bases and J dropped 1 base, with 13 bases sitting between them. CDR3 nucleotide sequence: TGTGCCAGCAGCTTGGTACAGGGTGGTCCCCAAGAGACCCAGTACTTC. Protein product: CASSLVQGGPQETQYF.

The chain couples TRBV5-1 to TRBJ2-1; 9 bases line up with TRBD2. The germline V gene encodes CDR1 SGHRS and CDR2 YFSETQ. V lost 6 bases and J lost 4; bases outside the gene matches: 17. The CDR3 is made up of 18 amino acids. The CDR3 loop is CASNKRAGRGGPYNEQFF. CDR3 in DNA: TGCGCCAGCAACAAACGGGCAGGGCGGGGGGGCCCGTACAATGAGCAGTTCTTC.

This chain connects TRBV19 to TRBJ1-5; possible D gene TRBD1, 6 bases. The CDR3 runs 16 residues. Germline CDR1 is LNHDA and CDR2 is SQIVND (reference sequence). The V and J ends lost 3 bases and 0 bases respectively, with 12 bases between them. In DNA form, the CDR3 reads TGTGCCAGTAGTATCAGGGGTGGCGTTAGCAATCAGCCCCAGCATTTT. Its protein product is CASSIRGGVSNQPQHF.

The J gene is TRBJ1-5, the V gene TRBV10-3; the match to TRBD1 covers 9 bases. Germline CDR1 is ENHRY and CDR2 is SYGVKD. This CDR3 region has 17 residues. The V and J ends lost 3 bases and 7 bases, in that order; junction bases with no gene match: 13. CDR3 region: CAISDSTRDRDSQPQHF. The CDR3 nucleotides read TGTGCCATCAGTGACTCTACCCGGGACAGGGATTCACAGCCCCAGCATTTT.

CDR3 region: CASSLAHYNTDTQYF. In DNA form, the CDR3 reads TGCGCCAGCAGCTTGGCCCACTACAACACAGATACGCAGTATTTT. The rearrangement links TRBV5-1 to TRBJ2-3; no reliable D call. V was pared by 0 bases and J by 2 bases, with 10 bases between. The germline V gene has CDR1 SGHRS and CDR2 YFSETQ. There are 15 residues in the CDR3.

The chain carries TRBV19 and TRBJ1-6; D ambiguous. This CDR3 contains 13 residues. CDR1 and CDR2 (germline): LNHDA, SQIVND (reference sequence). Trimming stripped 8 bases from V and 4 bases from J, with 9 bases between. CDR3 region: CASGVAYNSPLHF. The CDR3 coding sequence is TGTGCCAGTGGGGTAGCGTATAATTCACCCCTCCACTTT.

This clone was recorded a few times. CDR3 nucleotide sequence: TGTGCCAGCAGCTTCCGGAGAACCTATAATTCACCCCTCCACTTT. Translated, it gives CASSFRRTYNSPLHF. The chain links TRBV5-6 to TRBJ1-6; D is unresolved. The V end lost 2 bases, the J end lost 2 bases, and 8 bases lay between the germline ends. The germline CDR1 and CDR2 sequences are SGHDT and YYEEEE. The CDR3 is 15 amino acids.

With respect to this clone: A junction end diverges from the germline sequence, so it may reflect a read error. V and J are TRBV7-9 and TRBJ2-3; 8 nucleotides line up with TRBD2. Per the germline V gene, CDR1 is SEHNR and CDR2 is FQNEAQ (reference sequence). CDR3 length equals 14 residues. The chain's CDR3 is CSSTRAGGTDTQYF. The CDR3, as DNA: TGTTCCAGCACCAGAGCGGGGGGCACAGATACGCAGTATTTT.

V is TRBV11-2 and J is TRBJ1-2, with 9 bases aligning to TRBD1. Per germline, CDR1 SGHAT and CDR2 FQNNGV. The junction had 14 bases not matched to a gene; V was cut back by 6 bases and J by 9 bases. This CDR3 is 15 amino acids long. CDR3 sequence reads: CASSFRPGQGESYTF. The CDR3 coding sequence is TGTGCCAGCAGTTTCAGACCGGGACAGGGCGAGAGCTACACCTTC.

This sequence joins TRBV4-1 and TRBJ2-2; D remains unclear. This CDR3 region has 15 residues. In germline, CDR1 is MGHRA, CDR2 YSYEKL. Trimming removed 1 base at V and 1 base at J, with 7 bases between. CDR3 nucleotide sequence: TGCGCCAGCAGCCAAGTACTTCAGAACACCGGGGAGCTGTTTTTT. Protein product: CASSQVLQNTGELFF.

V usage is TRBV11-2 and J usage is TRBJ1-2; TRBD1 might be the D (5 bases). The CDR3 spans 16 residues. Germline V gene lookup returns CDR1 SGHAT and CDR2 FQNNGV. V was trimmed by 0 bases and J by 2 bases, leaving 13 bases between them. CDR3 residues: CASSLDGWGGNYGYTF. CDR3 DNA: TGTGCCAGCAGCTTAGATGGGTGGGGGGGGAACTATGGCTACACCTTC.

The genes are TRBV7-6 and TRBJ2-7; weak D call: TRBD1 (5 bases). CDR1 SGHVS and CDR2 FNYEAQ come from the germline V gene. The V gene lost 2 bases and the J gene lost 0 bases, with 11 bases spanning the gap. The CDR3 consists of 15 residues. CDR3 loop: CASSLRPDSSYEQYF. Here the CDR3 DNA reads TGTGCCAGCAGCTTACGCCCCGACAGCTCCTACGAGCAGTACTTC. The complete variable domain, with remaining parts taken from reference TRBV7-6 and TRBJ2-7, reads GAGVSQSPRYKVTKRGQDVALRCDPISGHVSLYWYRQALGQGPEFLTYFNYEAQQDKSGLPNDRFSAERPEGSISTLTIQRTEQRDSAMYRCASSLRPDSSYEQYFGPGTRLTVT.

This chain links TRBV7-9 with TRBJ1-1; no definite D call. CDR1 is SEHNR, CDR2 FQNEAQ, per germline (reference sequence). V was pared by 4 bases and J by 3 bases, with 9 bases between. This CDR3 region has 13 residues. CDR3 region: CASSYFGDTEAFF. The DNA of the CDR3 is TGTGCCAGCAGCTACTTCGGGGACACTGAAGCTTTCTTT.